Below, 11 T cell receptor beta chains from the same sample are listed, as sequenced in a study of regulatory T cells in long-lasting Graves disease. Both iRepertoire HTBI primers and Arm-PCR of CDR3 regions were used to build the TCR beta libraries. TCRdb processed the multiplex PCR reads anew with MiXCR; each CDR3 protein has one entry. Here the sample spans fewer than 400,000 distinct CDR3 sequences, over 15% being singletons. As for time point: newly diagnosed GD, antithyroid drugs for less than 3 months. Isolated PBMC RNA provided the starting material for the TCR library. This specimen consisted of peripheral blood mononuclear cells (PBMCs), obtained at new diagnosis, from a patient treated with antithyroid drugs. The receptors stem from a female donor with Graves disease.

This clonotype was seen ten or more times. This chain links TRBV4-2 with TRBJ2-5; maybe TRBD2 (7 bases). The CDR3 contains 14 residues. V was trimmed by 8 bases and J by 5 bases, leaving 18 bases between them. Germline CDR1 and CDR2: LGHNA and YNFKEQ. The CDR3 reads CASAVLGGGETQYF. The CDR3 DNA follows: TGTGCCAGCGCCGTATTGGGAGGGGGGGAGACCCAGTACTTC.

This clonotype was observed many times. The genes are TRBV11-2 and TRBJ2-3, with D perhaps TRBD1 (6 bases). Trimming took off 2 bases at V and 6 bases at J, with 12 bases between the two ends. CDR3 length equals 14 residues. From germline, CDR1 is SGHAT and CDR2 FQNNGV. The chain's CDR3 is CASSLSPGEDTQYF. The CDR3 coding sequence is TGTGCCAGCAGCTTATCCCCAGGGGAGGATACGCAGTATTTT.

This clonotype was observed at least ten times. The chain is built from TRBV28 and TRBJ2-7, with D perhaps TRBD2 (6 bases). Germline V CDR1 and CDR2: MDHEN, SYDVKM. The V gene lost 7 bases and the J gene lost 3 bases, with 16 bases spanning the gap. The length of the CDR3 is 14 residues. The CDR3 DNA sequence: TGTGCCAGCAACACCCCCGGGGGTGGCTACGAGCAGTACTTC. Protein: CASNTPGGGYEQYF. Drawing the rest from reference TRBV28 and TRBJ2-7, the complete variable domain is DVKVTQSSRYLVKRTGEKVFLECVQDMDHENMFWYRQDPGLGLRLIYFSYDVKMKEKGDIPEGYSVSREKKERFSLILESASTNQTSMYLCASNTPGGGYEQYFGPGTRLTVT.

This clonotype was counted once. CDR3 bases: TGTGCCAGCCCCCCCGTCGAGCCCCCATCTAACTATGGCTACACCTTC. This encodes CASPPVEPPSNYGYTF. The chain carries TRBV28 and TRBJ1-2; D ambiguous. From germline, CDR1 is MDHEN and CDR2 SYDVKM. The CDR3 is 16 residues long. The ends were cut back, 8 bases at V and 0 bases at J, with 19 bases in the middle.

Details on this clonotype: A much bigger clone sits one base away, suggesting this may be a read error. The rearrangement uses TRBV12-3 or TRBV12-4 and TRBJ2-1, with D uncertain. CDR3 length equals 14 residues. V dropped 3 bases and J dropped 2 bases, with 8 bases sitting between them. As DNA, the CDR3 is TGTGCCAGCAGTTTCGTCAGCCCCTACAATGAGCAGTTCTTC. Translated: CASSFVSPYNEQFF.

This chain joins TRBV15 and TRBJ1-2; D ambiguous. This CDR3 region has 13 residues. The germline V gene encodes CDR1 LNHNV and CDR2 YYDKDF (reference sequence). The V and J ends lost 8 bases and 2 bases respectively, with 12 bases between them. The chain's CDR3 is CATADTKNYGYTF. DNA of the CDR3: TGTGCCACCGCCGACACTAAAAACTATGGCTACACCTTC.

This clonotype came up a few times. The chain recombines TRBV6-2 or TRBV6-3 with TRBJ2-7; 7 bases are shared with TRBD2. Unmatched junction bases numbered 6, after V lost 5 bases and J lost 5 bases. The germline CDR1 and CDR2 sequences are MNHEY and SVGEGT. The length of the CDR3 is 13 residues. CDR3 protein: CASSRTSKHEQYF. Here the CDR3 DNA reads TGTGCCAGCAGTCGGACTAGTAAGCACGAGCAGTACTTC.

This clonotype was seen at least ten times. The rearrangement joins TRBV20-1 to TRBJ2-7; maybe TRBD1 (5 bases). Germline-derived CDR1 and CDR2 are DFQATT and SNEGSKA (reference sequence). There are 14 residues in the CDR3. The ends were cut back, 5 bases at V and 3 bases at J, with 17 bases in the middle. The CDR3 reads CSAGRSDTNYEQYF. The DNA for the CDR3 is TGCAGTGCTGGTCGCTCGGACACGAACTACGAGCAGTACTTC.

This clonotype was detected many times. The chain carries TRBV19 and TRBJ1-1; D call uncertain. CDR1 and CDR2 from the germline V gene are LNHDA and SQIVND (reference sequence). Trimming stripped 6 bases from V and 1 base from J, with 9 bases between. This CDR3 is 13 amino acids long. CDR3 DNA sequence: TGTGCCAGTAGGTTGGACGGGAACACTGAAGCTTTCTTT. Translating it yields CASRLDGNTEAFF.

In the case of this clonotype: This may be a read error, as it is one base from a much larger clone. The CDR3 ends on some other residue instead of the conserved phenylalanine or tryptophan, so this is likely a read error. The V and J genes are TRBV11-3 and TRBJ1-1; perhaps TRBD1 as D (6 bases). Germline loops: CDR1 SGHNT, CDR2 YENEEA. V was shortened by 7 bases and J by 1 base, with 19 bases between the two germline ends. The CDR3 is 16 residues long. Here the CDR3 reads CASTLMSGVQNTEAFS. The DNA for the CDR3 is TGTGCCAGCACCCTTATGTCAGGGGTTCAGAACACTGAAGCTTTCTCT.

The gene calls are TRBV6-2 or TRBV6-3 and TRBJ2-7; 13 bases are shared with TRBD2. V lost 4 bases and J lost 4; bases outside the gene matches: 4. Germline CDR1 MNHEY, CDR2 SVGEGT. The CDR3 is 15 residues long. CDR3 in amino acids: CASSLGTSGVYEQYF. The CDR3 region has the DNA TGTGCCAGCAGTTTAGGGACTAGCGGGGTATACGAGCAGTACTTC.